The clone carrying this TCR beta chain has only a few counts. No antigen is known for it. Different DNA sequences within this sample yield the same CDR3. The data originate from a study of shared clonotypes between healthy human individuals. Clones were read by immunoSEQ multiplex PCR, and TCRdb kept only the in-frame ones, dropping some. The sample shows roughly 2,300,000 clones, approximately 90% of them seen only once. General observations from the study: Apart from blood, nothing was sampled; tissue repertoires likely differ.

This clonotype was obtained from a man between 18 and 29 years old in good health. Some clones in this sample may be carry-over from other donors' samples. The sample taken for sequencing was naive CD4+ T cells from PBMCs. Subset in this sample: CD45RA+ positively selected.

Here the CDR3 DNA reads TGTGCCAGCAGCTTGGCCGGGGCTGGGGCCAACGTCCTGACTTTC. Translated, it gives CASSLAGAGANVLTF. The chain is built from TRBV5-5 and TRBJ2-6; tentatively, D is TRBD2 (5 bases). V lost 0 bases and J lost 2, with 6 bases in between. CDR1 and CDR2 (germline): SGHKS, YYEKEE (reference sequence). The CDR3 covers 15 residues.